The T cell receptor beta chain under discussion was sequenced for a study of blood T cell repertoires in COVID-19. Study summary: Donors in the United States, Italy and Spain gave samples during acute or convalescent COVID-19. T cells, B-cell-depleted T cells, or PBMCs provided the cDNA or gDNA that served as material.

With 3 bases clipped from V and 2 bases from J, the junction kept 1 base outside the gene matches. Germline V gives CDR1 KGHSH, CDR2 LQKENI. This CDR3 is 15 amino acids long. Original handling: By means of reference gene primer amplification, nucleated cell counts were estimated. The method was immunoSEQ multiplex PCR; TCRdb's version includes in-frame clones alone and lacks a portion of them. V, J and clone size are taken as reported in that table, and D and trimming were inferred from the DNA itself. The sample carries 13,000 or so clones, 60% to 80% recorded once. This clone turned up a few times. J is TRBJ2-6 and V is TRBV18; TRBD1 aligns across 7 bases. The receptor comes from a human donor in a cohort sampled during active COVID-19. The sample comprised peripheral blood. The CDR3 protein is CASSPTGAGANVLTF. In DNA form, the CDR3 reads TGTGCCAGCTCACCCACAGGGGCTGGGGCCAACGTCCTGACTTTC. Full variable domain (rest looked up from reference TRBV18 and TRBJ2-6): NAGVMQNPRHLVRRRGQEARLRCSPMKGHSHVYWYRQLPEEGLKFMVYLQKENIIDESGMPKERFSAEFPKEGPSILRIQQVVRGDSAAYFCASSPTGAGANVLTFGAGSRLTVL.